The present TCR beta chain was sequenced within a study of PD-1 blockade in mismatch repair-deficient tumors. V was clipped by 5 bases and J by 5 bases, with 14 bases between them. CDR3 length: 14 residues. CDR1 and CDR2 from the germline V gene are SGHTA and FQGNSA. Some clones are missing from TCRdb's copy, which holds only in-frame ones; the method was immunoSEQ multiplex PCR. The sample has 100,000 or so clones; 82% are singletons. This sequence originates from an adult with mismatch repair-deficient cancer. The starting material was peripheral blood, obtained approximately 8 months after starting pembrolizumab. The chain uses TRBV7-2 and TRBJ2-3; D is tentatively TRBD1 or TRBD2 (5 bases each). In DNA, the CDR3 is TGTGCCAGCAGCGTCCAGGTGGGGGAAGATACGCAGTATTTT. Translating gives CASSVQVGEDTQYF.